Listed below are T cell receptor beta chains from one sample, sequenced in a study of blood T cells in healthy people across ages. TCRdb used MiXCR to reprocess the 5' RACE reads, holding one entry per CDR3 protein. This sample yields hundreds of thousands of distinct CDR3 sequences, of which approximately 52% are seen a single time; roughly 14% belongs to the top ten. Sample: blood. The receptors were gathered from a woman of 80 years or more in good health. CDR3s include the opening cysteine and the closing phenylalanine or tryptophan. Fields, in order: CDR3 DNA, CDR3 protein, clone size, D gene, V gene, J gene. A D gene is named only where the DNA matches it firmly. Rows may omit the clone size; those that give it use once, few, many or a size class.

TGTGCCAGCAGCGCGTCCGGGCCTGATACGCAGTATTTT,CASSASGPDTQYF,few,.,TRBV7-7,TRBJ2-3
TGCAGTGCCCCGCTCCCGGGGGGCTCCTACAATGAGCAGTTCTTC,CSAPLPGGSYNEQFF,few,TRBD2,TRBV20-1,TRBJ2-1
TGTGCCACCAGCGTCCCGGATACGCAGTATTTT,CATSVPDTQYF,.,.,TRBV15,TRBJ2-3
TGCAGTGCCCCGACAGGGGGTTTTCTCACAGATACGCAGTATTTT,CSAPTGGFLTDTQYF,many,TRBD1,TRBV20-1,TRBJ2-3
TGTGCCAGCAGTTTAGACGGACAGGGTAGCAATCAGCCCCAGCATTTT,CASSLDGQGSNQPQHF,few,TRBD1,TRBV12-3/TRBV12-4,TRBJ1-5
TGCAGTGCTAGTAACAGGGGGTCCGAGCAGTACTTC,CSASNRGSEQYF,many,TRBD1,TRBV20-1,TRBJ2-7
TGTGCCAGCACCTCGGTCCCACCACCATCCTACAATGAGCAGTTCTTC,CASTSVPPPSYNEQFF,many,.,TRBV28,TRBJ2-1
TGTGCCACCAGTGATTTGCAGGCAGGAACAGATACGCAGTATTTT,CATSDLQAGTDTQYF,.,.,TRBV24-1,TRBJ2-3
TGCGCCAGCAGCTTCGAAACAGGGTTCTATGGCTACACCTTC,CASSFETGFYGYTF,.,.,TRBV5-1,TRBJ1-2
TGCAGCGTTTCCGACAGTTGGGAGACCCAGTACTTC,CSVSDSWETQYF,.,.,TRBV29-1,TRBJ2-5
TGTGCCAGCAGTGAAGCGGCGACCTACAATGAGCAGTTCTTC,CASSEAATYNEQFF,many,.,TRBV2,TRBJ2-1
TGCAGCGCCGGTACTAGTTACAATGAGCAGTTCTTC,CSAGTSYNEQFF,.,.,TRBV29-1,TRBJ2-1
TGTGCCAGCAGCCCCGGGACAGGGTTGGGCTCTGAAGCTTTCTTT,CASSPGTGLGSEAFF,few,TRBD1,TRBV7-3,TRBJ1-1
TGTGCCACCAGTGATCCGCGGGACAGAGAATCCGACCGGGGGACTACCTTCACAGATACGCAGTATTTT,CATSDPRDRESDRGTTFTDTQYF,.,.,TRBV24-1,TRBJ2-3
TGCGCCAGCAGCTTGGCACTGAACTCCTACGAGCAGTACTTC,CASSLALNSYEQYF,.,.,TRBV5-1,TRBJ2-7
TGTGCCAGCAGCTTAAATTTTGCGGAAAGCTCCTACAATGAGCAGTTCTTC,CASSLNFAESSYNEQFF,.,.,TRBV7-3,TRBJ2-1
TGCGCCAGCACTCTCAGGGGCCACAACACTGAAGCTTTCTTT,CASTLRGHNTEAFF,few,.,TRBV5-1,TRBJ1-1
TGTGCCAGCAGCCTACGAATGGACGAGCAGTACTTC,CASSLRMDEQYF,.,.,TRBV13,TRBJ2-7
TGTGCCAGCAGCTTAGTCGTTTCGCCTCGAGTGCTGTTTTTT,CASSLVVSPRVLFF,.,.,TRBV11-2,TRBJ2-2
TGTGCCAGCAGTTACTCGCGGGGAACCCTATCCAATGAGCAGTTCTTC,CASSYSRGTLSNEQFF,.,.,TRBV6-5,TRBJ2-1
TGCAGCGTTGAGGGTACGGGAGGGAGTTACAATGAGCAGTACTTC,CSVEGTGGSYNEQYF,.,TRBD2,TRBV29-1,TRBJ2-5
TGTGCCAGCAGTGCACAGATACCACATGGCTACACCTTC,CASSAQIPHGYTF,many,.,TRBV2,TRBJ1-2
TGTGCCAGCAGTCCCCGAGGAGGGGTAAAGACGCCCCAGCATTTT,CASSPRGGVKTPQHF,.,.,TRBV27,TRBJ1-5
TGTGCCACTAATAAAGGGGCTCAGCTCACCGGGGAGCTGTTTTTT,CATNKGAQLTGELFF,.,.,TRBV27,TRBJ2-2
TGTGCCACCAGGGGAGCGGGCCCTTACAATGAGCAGTTCTTC,CATRGAGPYNEQFF,many,.,TRBV24-1,TRBJ2-1
TGTGCCAGCAACCCAGGGATAGGTGAAAAACTGTTTTTT,CASNPGIGEKLFF,.,.,TRBV2,TRBJ1-4
TGCGCCAGCAGTGTGTCGTATAGCGGGACCTTGGGGGAGCAGTACTTC,CASSVSYSGTLGEQYF,.,TRBD2,TRBV10-2,TRBJ2-7
TGTGCCACCAGCAGACAGATTAACCGGGACAGGGATGGCTACACCTTC,CATSRQINRDRDGYTF,.,TRBD1,TRBV15,TRBJ1-2
TGCGCCAGCAGCTTGTACCAGGGGAGGGAAAAACTGTTTTTT,CASSLYQGREKLFF,many,.,TRBV5-1,TRBJ1-4
TGTGCCAGCAGTGATGGGCAGGGGGCAGAGACCCAGTACTTC,CASSDGQGAETQYF,.,TRBD1,TRBV2,TRBJ2-5
TGTGCCAGCAGCGTGAACAGGGAAGGTACCACCGGGGAGCTGTTTTTT,CASSVNREGTTGELFF,few,.,TRBV9,TRBJ2-2